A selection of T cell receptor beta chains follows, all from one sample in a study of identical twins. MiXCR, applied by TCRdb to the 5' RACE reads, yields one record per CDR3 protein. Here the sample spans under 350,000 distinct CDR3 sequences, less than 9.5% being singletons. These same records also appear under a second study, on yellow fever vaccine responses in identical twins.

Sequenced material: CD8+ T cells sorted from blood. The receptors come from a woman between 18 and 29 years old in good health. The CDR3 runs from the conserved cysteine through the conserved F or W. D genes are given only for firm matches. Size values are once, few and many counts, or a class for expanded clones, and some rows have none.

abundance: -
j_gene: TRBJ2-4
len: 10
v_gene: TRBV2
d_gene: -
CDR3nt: TGTGCCAGCAGTGGGGATGTTCAGTACTTC
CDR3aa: CASSGDVQYF

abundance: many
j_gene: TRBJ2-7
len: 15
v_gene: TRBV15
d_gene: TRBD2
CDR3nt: TGTGCCACCAGCACCACTAGCGGGAGTCTCTCCGAGCAGTACTTC
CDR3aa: CATSTTSGSLSEQYF

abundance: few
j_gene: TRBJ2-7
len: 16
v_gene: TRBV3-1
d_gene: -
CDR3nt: TGTGCCAGCAGCCCAGATCCAGGACAGGGACTATCCGAGCAGTACTTC
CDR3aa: CASSPDPGQGLSEQYF

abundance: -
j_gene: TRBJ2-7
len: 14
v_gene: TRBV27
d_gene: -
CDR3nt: TGTGCCAGCAGCTGGGACTTCAACTCCTACGAGCAGTACTTC
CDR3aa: CASSWDFNSYEQYF

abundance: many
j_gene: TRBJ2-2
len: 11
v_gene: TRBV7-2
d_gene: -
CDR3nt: TGTGCCAGCAGTTCCTCCGGGGAGCTGTTTTTT
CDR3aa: CASSSSGELFF

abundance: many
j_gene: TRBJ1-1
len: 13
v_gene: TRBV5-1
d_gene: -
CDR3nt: TGCGCCAGCGTATCACAGCTGGAGGGAGTAGCTTTCTTT
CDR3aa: CASVSQLEGVAFF

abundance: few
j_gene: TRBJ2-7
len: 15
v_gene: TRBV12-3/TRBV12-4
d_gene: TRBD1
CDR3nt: TGTGCCAGCAGCCTGGCCCCGACAGGGGGGGACGAGCAGTACTTC
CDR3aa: CASSLAPTGGDEQYF

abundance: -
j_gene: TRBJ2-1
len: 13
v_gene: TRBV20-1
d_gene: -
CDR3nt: TGCAGTGCTAGACCCAGGGGAGACAATGAGCAGTTCTTC
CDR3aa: CSARPRGDNEQFF

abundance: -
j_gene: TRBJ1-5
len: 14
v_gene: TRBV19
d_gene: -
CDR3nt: TGTGCCAGTAGGGGTAGGGGTGGCAATCAGCCCCAGCATTTT
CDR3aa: CASRGRGGNQPQHF

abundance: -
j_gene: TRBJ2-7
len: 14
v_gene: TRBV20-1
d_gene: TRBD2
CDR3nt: TGCAGTGCTAGAGAGGGGCTAGCGGTGCTCGAGCAGTACTTC
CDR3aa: CSAREGLAVLEQYF

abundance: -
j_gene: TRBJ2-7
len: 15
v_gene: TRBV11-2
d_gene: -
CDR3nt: TGTGCCAGCAGCTCTTATAGCGGACCCTCCTACGAGCAGTACTTC
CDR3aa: CASSSYSGPSYEQYF

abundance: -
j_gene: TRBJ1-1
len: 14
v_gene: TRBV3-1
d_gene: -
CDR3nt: TGTGCCAGCAGCCAAGGGTCCCCGGGACCTGAAGCTTTCTTT
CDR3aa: CASSQGSPGPEAFF

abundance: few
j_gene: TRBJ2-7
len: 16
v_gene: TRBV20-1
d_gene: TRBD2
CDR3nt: TGCAGTGCTAGAAGCCTAGCGGGGGCCCCTGCCTACGAGCAGTACTTC
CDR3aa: CSARSLAGAPAYEQYF

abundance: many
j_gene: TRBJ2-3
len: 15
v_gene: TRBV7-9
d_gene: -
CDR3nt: TGTGCCAGCAGCTTCGAAGGGACTAGCACAGATACGCAGTATTTT
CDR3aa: CASSFEGTSTDTQYF

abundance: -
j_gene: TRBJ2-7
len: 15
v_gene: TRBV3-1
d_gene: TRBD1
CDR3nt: TGTGCCAGCAGCCAGGCTACAGGGGGCATATACGAGCAGTACTTC
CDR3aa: CASSQATGGIYEQYF

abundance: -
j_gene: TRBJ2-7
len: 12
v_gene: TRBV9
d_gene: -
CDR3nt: TGTGCCAGCAGCCTTGCGGGGGCCCAGCAGTACTTC
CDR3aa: CASSLAGAQQYF

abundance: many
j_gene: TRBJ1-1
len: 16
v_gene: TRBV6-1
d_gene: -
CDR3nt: TGTGCCAGCAGTGAAGTCCACGGGGGCGCGGACACTGAAGCTTTCTTT
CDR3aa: CASSEVHGGADTEAFF

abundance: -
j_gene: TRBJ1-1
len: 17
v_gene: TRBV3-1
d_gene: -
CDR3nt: TGTGCCAGCAGCCAAGATAAAAGGCTTCAGCTGAACACTGAAGCTTTCTTT
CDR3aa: CASSQDKRLQLNTEAFF

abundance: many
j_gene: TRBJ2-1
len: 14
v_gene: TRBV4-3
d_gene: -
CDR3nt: TGCGCCAGCAGCCAAGATCCCAGCTTACATGAGCAGTTCTTC
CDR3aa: CASSQDPSLHEQFF

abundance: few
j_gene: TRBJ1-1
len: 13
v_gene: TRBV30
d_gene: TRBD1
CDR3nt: TGTGCCTGGAGTGCATGGACAGGCCCTGAAGCTTTCTTT
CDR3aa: CAWSAWTGPEAFF

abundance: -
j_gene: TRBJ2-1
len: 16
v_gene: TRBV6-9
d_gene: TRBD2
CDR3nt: TGTGCCAGCAGGACCACTCCGGGAGGGACCTACAATGAGCAGTTCTTC
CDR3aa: CASRTTPGGTYNEQFF

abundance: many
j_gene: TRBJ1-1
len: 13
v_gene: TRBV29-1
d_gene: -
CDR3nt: TGCAGCGTTGAGCTCAGGGGCGGCACTGAAGCTTTCTTT
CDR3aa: CSVELRGGTEAFF

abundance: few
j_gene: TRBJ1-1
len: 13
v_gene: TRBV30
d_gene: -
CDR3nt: TGTGCCTGGAGTGTCCCATCAGGGATTGAAGCTTTCTTT
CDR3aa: CAWSVPSGIEAFF

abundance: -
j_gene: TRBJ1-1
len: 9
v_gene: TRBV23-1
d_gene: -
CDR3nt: TGCGCCAGCAGACCCGTAGCTTTCTTT
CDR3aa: CASRPVAFF

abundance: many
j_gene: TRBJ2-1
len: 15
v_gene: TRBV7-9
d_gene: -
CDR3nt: TGTGCCAGCAGCTTAGCGGTAGACAGATACAATGAGCAGTTCTTC
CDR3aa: CASSLAVDRYNEQFF

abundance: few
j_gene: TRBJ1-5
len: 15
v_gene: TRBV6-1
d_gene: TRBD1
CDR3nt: TGTGCCAGCGGGAGGGACAGGGGGGGAGGCCAGCCCCAGCATTTT
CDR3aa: CASGRDRGGGQPQHF

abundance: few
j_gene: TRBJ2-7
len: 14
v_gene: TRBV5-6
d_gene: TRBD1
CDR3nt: TGTGCCAGCAGCCCGTGGGACAGAGCCTACGAGCAGTACTTC
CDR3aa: CASSPWDRAYEQYF

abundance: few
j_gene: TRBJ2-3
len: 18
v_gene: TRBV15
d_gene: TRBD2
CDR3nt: TGTGCCACCAGCAGGGCAGGGACTAGCGGTACGTCGCGAGATACGCAGTATTTT
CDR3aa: CATSRAGTSGTSRDTQYF

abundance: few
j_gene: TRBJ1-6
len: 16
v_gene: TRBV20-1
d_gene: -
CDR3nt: TGCAGTGCTAGAGAGCGGGGTCTAGGGAGCAATTCACCCCTCCACTTT
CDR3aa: CSARERGLGSNSPLHF

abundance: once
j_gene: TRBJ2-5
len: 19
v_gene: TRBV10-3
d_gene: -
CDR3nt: TGTGCCAGCAGTGAGTCATCGGTCCAGGCCGGTTTTAACCAAGAGACCCAGTACTTC
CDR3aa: CASSESSVQAGFNQETQYF

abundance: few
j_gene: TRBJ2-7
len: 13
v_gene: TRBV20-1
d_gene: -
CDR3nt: TGCAGTGCTAGAGATTTATATGGTCGCGAGCAGTACTTC
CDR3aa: CSARDLYGREQYF

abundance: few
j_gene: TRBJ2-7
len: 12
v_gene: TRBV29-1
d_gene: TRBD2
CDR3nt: TGCAGCGGTCTAGCGGAAACCTACGAGCAGTACTTC
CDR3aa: CSGLAETYEQYF

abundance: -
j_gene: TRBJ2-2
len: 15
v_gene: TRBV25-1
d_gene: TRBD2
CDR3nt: TGTGCCAGCAGTGTAGGGACTAGCGACACCGGGGAGCTGTTTTTT
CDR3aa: CASSVGTSDTGELFF

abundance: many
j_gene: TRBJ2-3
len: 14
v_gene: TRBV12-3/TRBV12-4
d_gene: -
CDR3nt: TGTGCCAGCAGTTTAGACCGCGTCACAGATACGCAGTATTTT
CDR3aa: CASSLDRVTDTQYF

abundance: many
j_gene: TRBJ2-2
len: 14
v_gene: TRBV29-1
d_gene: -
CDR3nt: TGCAGCGTTGTGAAGACAGGGAACACCGGGGAGCTGTTTTTT
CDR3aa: CSVVKTGNTGELFF

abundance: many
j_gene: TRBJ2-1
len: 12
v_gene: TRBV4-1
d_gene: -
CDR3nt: TGCGCCAGCAGCCAAACCTACGCTGAGCAGTTCTTC
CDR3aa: CASSQTYAEQFF

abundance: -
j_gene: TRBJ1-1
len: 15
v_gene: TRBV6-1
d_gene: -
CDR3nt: TGTGCCAGCAGTGCCTACAGTCCCCCGCGCGTTGAAGCTTTCTTT
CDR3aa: CASSAYSPPRVEAFF

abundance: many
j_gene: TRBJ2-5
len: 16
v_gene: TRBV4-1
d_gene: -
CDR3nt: TGCGCCAGCAGCCAAGTGTATCAGGGGTTCGGGGAGACCCAGTACTTC
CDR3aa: CASSQVYQGFGETQYF

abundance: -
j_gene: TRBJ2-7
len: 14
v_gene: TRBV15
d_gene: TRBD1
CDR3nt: TGTGCCACCAGCAGAGAGGGACAGCCCTACGAGCAGTACTTC
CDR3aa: CATSREGQPYEQYF

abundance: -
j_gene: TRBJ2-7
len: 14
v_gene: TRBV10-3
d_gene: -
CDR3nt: TGTGCCATCAGTGAAGACAGGATTCCCTACGAGCAGTACTTC
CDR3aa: CAISEDRIPYEQYF

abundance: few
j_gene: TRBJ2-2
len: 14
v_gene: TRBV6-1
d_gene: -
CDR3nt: TGTGCCAGCAGGATAGGGGCCGTGGACGGGGAGCTGTTTTTT
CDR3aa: CASRIGAVDGELFF

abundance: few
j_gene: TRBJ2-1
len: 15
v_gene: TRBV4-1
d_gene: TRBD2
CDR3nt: TGCGCCAGCAGCCAAAAACTAGCGGTCTGGGATGAGCAGTTCTTC
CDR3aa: CASSQKLAVWDEQFF

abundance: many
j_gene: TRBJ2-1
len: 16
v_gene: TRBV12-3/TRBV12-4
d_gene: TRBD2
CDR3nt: TGTGCCAGCAGTTTACCGGGACTAGGGGGGGACAATGAGCAGTTCTTC
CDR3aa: CASSLPGLGGDNEQFF

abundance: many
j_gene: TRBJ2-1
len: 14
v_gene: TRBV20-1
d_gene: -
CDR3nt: TGCAGTGCGCCGATAAGGGCGACCAACAATGAGCAGTTCTTC
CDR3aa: CSAPIRATNNEQFF

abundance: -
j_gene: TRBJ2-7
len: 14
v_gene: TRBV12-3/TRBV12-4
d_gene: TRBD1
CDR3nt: TGTGCCAGCAGTTTCGAGGGGGCCCTGGCCGAGCAGTACTTC
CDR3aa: CASSFEGALAEQYF

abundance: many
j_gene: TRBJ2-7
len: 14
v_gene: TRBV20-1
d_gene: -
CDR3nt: TGCAGTGCTAGCAGTGGAGAGAGCTCCTACGAGCAGTACTTC
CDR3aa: CSASSGESSYEQYF

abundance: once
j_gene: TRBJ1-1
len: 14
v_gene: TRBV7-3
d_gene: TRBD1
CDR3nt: TGTGCCAGCAGCTTACGCCCAGGGACAGACGAAGCTTTCTTT
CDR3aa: CASSLRPGTDEAFF

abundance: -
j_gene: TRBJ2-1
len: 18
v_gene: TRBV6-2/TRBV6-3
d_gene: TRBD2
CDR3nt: TGTGCCAGCAGTTACTCCACTAGCGGGGAGACGTCCTACAATGAGCAGTTCTTC
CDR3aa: CASSYSTSGETSYNEQFF

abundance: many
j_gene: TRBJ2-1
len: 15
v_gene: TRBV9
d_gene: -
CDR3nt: TGTGCCAGCAGCGTAGGAGGCGAGGTTTACAATGAGCAGTTCTTC
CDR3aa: CASSVGGEVYNEQFF

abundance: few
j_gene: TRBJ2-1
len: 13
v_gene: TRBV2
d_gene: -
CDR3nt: TGTGCCAGCAGGCCGGGGGGCCCGAATGAGCAGTTCTTC
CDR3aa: CASRPGGPNEQFF

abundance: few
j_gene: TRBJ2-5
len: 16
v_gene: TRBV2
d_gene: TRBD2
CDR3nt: TGTGCCAGCAGTGTTGCGGGGGGGCCAATACAAGAGACCCAGTACTTC
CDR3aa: CASSVAGGPIQETQYF